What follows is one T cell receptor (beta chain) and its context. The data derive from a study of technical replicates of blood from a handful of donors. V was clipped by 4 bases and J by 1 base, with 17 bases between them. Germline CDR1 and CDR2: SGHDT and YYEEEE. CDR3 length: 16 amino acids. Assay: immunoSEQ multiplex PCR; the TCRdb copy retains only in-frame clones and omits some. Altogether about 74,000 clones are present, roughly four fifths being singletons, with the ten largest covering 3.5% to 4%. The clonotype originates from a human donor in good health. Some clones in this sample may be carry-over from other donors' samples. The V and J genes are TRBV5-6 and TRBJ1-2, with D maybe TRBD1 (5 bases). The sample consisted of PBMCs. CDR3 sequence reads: CASSHGGALFNYGYTF. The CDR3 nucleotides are TGTGCCAGCAGCCATGGAGGGGCCTTATTTAACTATGGCTACACCTTC.